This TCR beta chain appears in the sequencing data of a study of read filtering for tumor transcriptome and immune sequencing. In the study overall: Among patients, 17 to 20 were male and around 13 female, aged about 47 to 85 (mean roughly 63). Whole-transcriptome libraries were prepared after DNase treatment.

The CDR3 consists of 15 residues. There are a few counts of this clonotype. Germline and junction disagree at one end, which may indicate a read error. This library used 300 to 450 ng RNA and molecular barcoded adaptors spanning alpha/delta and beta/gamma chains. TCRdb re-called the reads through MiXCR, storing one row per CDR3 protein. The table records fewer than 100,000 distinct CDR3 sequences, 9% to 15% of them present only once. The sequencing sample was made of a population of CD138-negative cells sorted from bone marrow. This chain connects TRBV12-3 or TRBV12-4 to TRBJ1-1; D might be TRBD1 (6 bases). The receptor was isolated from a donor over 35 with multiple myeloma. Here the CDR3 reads CASSPERGANTEALF. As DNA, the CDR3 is TGTGCCAGCAGTCCTGAGCGGGGGGCAAACACTGAAGCTCTCTTT.